This T cell receptor (beta chain) derives from a study of cytomegalovirus exposure and HLA in healthy donors. Study-wide findings and caveats: It was reportedly the case that the classifier diagnosed cytomegalovirus status with high specificity and sensitivity. It was shown in a later analysis that HLA-associated TCR beta chains were more clonally expanded than other, equally common chains.

13 Jbeta primers and 60 Vbeta primers were used for the PCR. Libraries were prepared by immunoSEQ multiplex PCR; TCRdb keeps only in-frame clonotypes and omits some of them. The table has approximately 100,000 clones, 85% seen once. Concerning this clone itself: The antigen remains unidentified.

V gave up 4 bases and J gave up 3 bases; unmatched junction bases: 13. The CDR3 spans 16 residues. The germline gives CDR1 SQVTM, CDR2 ANQGSEA. The TCR was taken from a man aged 40-49 years in good health and CMV-seropositive. Sequencing was carried out using PBMCs. The chain couples TRBV29-1 to TRBJ2-7; TRBD1 agrees at 9 bases. CDR3: CSVGAASGQGHYEQYF. DNA of the CDR3: TGCAGCGTTGGAGCGGCATCGGGACAGGGACACTACGAGCAGTACTTC.